The present T cell receptor beta chain was sequenced within a study of blood T cell repertoires in COVID-19 (dated by TCRdb to 2018 to 2021). For the wider study: Collaborator samples came from the United States, Italy and Spain and covered acute and convalescent phases of COVID-19. The prospective study material was composed of cDNA or gDNA derived from T cells, B-cell-depleted T cells, or PBMCs. Subjects who had been exposed to COVID-19, were actively infected with it, or had recovered from it provided the deeply sampled blood TCRbeta repertoires that made up the dataset. The repertoires were released in a freely available public database meant as a resource for research on the immune response to SARS-CoV-2. Samples came from the ongoing ImmuneRACE study (first 160 participants) plus 1,254 subjects from 6 global collaborators. The sample metadata nearly always contained a de-identified subject ID, COVID-19 status, age in years and sex. Where available, HLA class I and class II types were obtained from metadata supplied by the sample provider rather than from assay-based typing. Study-wide findings and limitations: Clinical and demographic metadata were provided uncurated, with the amount varying by source and participant.

On this clone: There is no known antigen for this receptor. The sample holds no much larger clone one base away, and base qualities are not on file.

For CDR1 and CDR2, the germline V gene lists LGHNA and YSLEER. The CDR3 goes from the cysteine to the phenylalanine over 13 residues. Of all the DNA, just the CDR3 is kept, 39 bases in frame from base 1. Deletion took 4 bases off V and 2 bases off J, with a span of 8 bases between the germline ends. TCRbeta CDR3 regions were amplified from genomic DNA using the immunoSEQ Assay, a bias-controlled multiplex PCR. Turning to the authors' computational methods: The number of nucleated cells in each sample was estimated from the amplification of reference gene primers within the assay. To quantify the absolute abundance of each unique TCRbeta CDR3 rearrangement, sequence reads were collapsed and filtered. For each sample, productive Simpson clonality was calculated by taking the square root of Simpson's diversity index across productive rearrangements. Held by TCRdb, this immuneACCESS table contains in-frame sequences only and omits some clones. Under half of the omission traces to an unresolved V gene where checked; the cause of the rest is unknown. V and J calls and clone size are those listed in that table; D and trimming were worked out from the DNA. The sample has roughly 300,000 clones on record, 87% of them singletons. Under 1.3% of the sample goes to the ten largest clones.

Enrolling through a virtual design, the prospective study's participants ranged in age from roughly 18 to 100 years and lived across 24 United States geographic areas. In the prospective study, participants were assigned to cohorts based on the clinical history participants reported in a screening survey and a study questionnaire. Recovered participants in ImmuneRACE Cohort 3 were defined by two consecutive negative NP/OP PCR tests, clearance by a healthcare professional, or resolution of symptoms. In the prospective study, mobile phlebotomists collected whole blood, serum and a nasopharyngeal or oropharyngeal swab from each participant. Over a roughly 2-month period, participants in the prospective study had the option of providing additional blood draws and questionnaires. Before DNA extraction, prospective study blood samples were shipped either frozen or at room temperature.

Material for sequencing was PBMCs or T cells enriched from blood (not recorded which). The sequence was collected from a woman under 40 who had recovered from COVID-19. The chain is encoded by TRBV4-3 joined to TRBJ1-2, with no confident D gene call. The CDR3 protein: CASSPAENYGYTF. The nucleotide sequence is given as TGCGCCAGCAGCCCCGCCGAGAACTATGGCTACACCTTC.